This T cell receptor beta chain emerged from a study of blood T cells in healthy people across ages. Whole-study results and caveats: Investigators viewed diversity estimates from one million T cells as underestimates, the study reported.

A J-beta primer mix and a sample-barcoded 5' primer were used in a second PCR of roughly 7 to 12 cycles. TCRdb reprocessed the 5' RACE reads via MiXCR and lists one record per CDR3 protein. The table has around 1.1 million distinct CDR3 sequences, roughly two fifths seen once. After removal of 4 bases from V and 3 bases from J, the junction contained 6 bases not matched to a gene. CDR1 is SGHDT, CDR2 YYEEEE, per germline. The CDR3 contains 14 residues. This clonotype showed up just a few times. What it binds is not known. Sequencing used blood. This sequence originates from a man between 18 and 29 years old in good health. The rearrangement uses TRBV5-6 and TRBJ1-2; TRBD1 aligns across 7 bases. For the CDR3, the DNA is TGTGCCAGCAGCCCCAGGGGGTATGACTATGGCTACACCTTC. Translation: CASSPRGYDYGYTF.